Listed below are T cell receptor beta chains from one sample, sequenced in a study of neoadjuvant anti-PD-1 for oral cavity cancer. Sequencing used immunoSEQ multiplex PCR; TCRdb keeps in-frame clones, though not all of them. The data show around 18,000 clones, with 65% to 70% seen just once and about 2.6% held by the top ten. The sequencing used PBMCs, collected before nivolumab (anti-PD-1) treatment. The receptors originated from a person between 40 and 80 years old with oral cavity squamous cell carcinoma. CDR3s include the opening cysteine and the closing phenylalanine or tryptophan. Each record gives: V gene, J gene, CDR3 protein.

>TRBV30|TRBJ1-5
CAWSDGGVSNQPQHF
>TRBV29-1|TRBJ2-7
CSVEEPGTGYEQYF
>TRBV7-3|TRBJ2-1
CASGTVDRHEQFF
>TRBV28|TRBJ1-5
CASSHDGGSNQPQHF
>TRBV4-1|TRBJ1-2
CASSIPRDTWGGYTF
>TRBV9|TRBJ1-4
CASSVGQGSLYEKLFF
>TRBV30|TRBJ1-2
CAYYRDTTSGYTF
>TRBV7-6|TRBJ1-2
CASSLGQAGGYTF
>TRBV10-2|TRBJ2-1
CASMAHNTLNEQFF
>TRBV27|TRBJ2-3
CASSLMGGSGIADTQYF
>TRBV5-8|TRBJ1-2
CASSSINYGYTF
>TRBV5-5|TRBJ1-1
CASSLASGTEAFF
>TRBV30|TRBJ2-5
CAWSVAVALVGETQYF
>TRBV19|TRBJ1-4
CASSTAGSEKLFF
>TRBV29-1|TRBJ2-1
CSVMKGENEQFF
>TRBV11-3|TRBJ2-7
CASSRQGNEQYF
>TRBV2|TRBJ1-5
CASSVTGNQPQHF
>TRBV5-1|TRBJ1-1
CASSPLRTARTHFGNTEAFF
>TRBV29-1|TRBJ2-7
CSVAGTDAIEQYF
>TRBV28|TRBJ2-7
CASSLVSGRARDEQYF
>TRBV6-5|TRBJ1-3
CASSRAGPSGNTIYF
>TRBV10-1|TRBJ2-1
CASSEWGGSGRNEQFF
>TRBV7-8|TRBJ2-2
CASRGGPGTGELFF
>TRBV2|TRBJ2-7
CASTGGGDYEQYF
>TRBV14|TRBJ2-3
CASSLALTDTQYF
>TRBV19|TRBJ2-7
CASSISETYEQYF
>TRBV6-6|TRBJ2-7
CASSYSRGNEQYF
>TRBV5-1|TRBJ1-4
CASSPQGGINEKLFF
>TRBV6-6|TRBJ1-5
CASVQGGNQPQHF
>TRBV14|TRBJ1-2
CASSQEHYGYTF
>TRBV29-1|TRBJ2-7
CSVVGGSSYEQYF
>TRBV5-1|TRBJ1-5
CASSFGGGDNQPQHF
>TRBV25-1|TRBJ2-1
CASSAPNGFRNEQFF
>TRBV11-2|TRBJ2-7
CASSPRGGSGSQVQYF
>TRBV9|TRBJ2-1
CASSVGYNEQFF
>TRBV27|TRBJ2-1
CASSAGRYNEQFF